This T cell receptor (beta chain) is drawn from a study of T cell repertoires in ileal Crohn's disease. TCRdb keeps only in-frame clones here, not all; method: immunoSEQ multiplex PCR. The repertoire has under 15,000 clones, approximately 78% of them found once; the top ten carry roughly a sixth. Broader study findings: Endoscopy was done a median approximately 7 months after surgery. Endoscopic recurrence occurred in every patient whose clonality exceeded 26.8%. Active smokers at surgery had more clonal expansions than non-smokers.

Only a few counts were recorded for this clone. What it binds is not known. The time point denotes: neoterminal ileum biopsy at postoperative endoscopy, about 6 months after surgery. V was clipped by 2 bases and J by 6 bases; unmatched bases: 12. This CDR3 has 17 residues. Germline V lookup: CDR1 SGHRS, CDR2 YFSETQ. Source material: ileal tissue. The sequence was obtained from an adult with Crohn's disease. The chain has TRBV5-1 and TRBJ2-2; TRBD2 matches at 8 bases. CDR3 coding DNA: TGCGCCAGCAGCTTAACGACTAGCGTTAGAGGGGCCGGGGAGCTGTTTTTT. It encodes CASSLTTSVRGAGELFF.